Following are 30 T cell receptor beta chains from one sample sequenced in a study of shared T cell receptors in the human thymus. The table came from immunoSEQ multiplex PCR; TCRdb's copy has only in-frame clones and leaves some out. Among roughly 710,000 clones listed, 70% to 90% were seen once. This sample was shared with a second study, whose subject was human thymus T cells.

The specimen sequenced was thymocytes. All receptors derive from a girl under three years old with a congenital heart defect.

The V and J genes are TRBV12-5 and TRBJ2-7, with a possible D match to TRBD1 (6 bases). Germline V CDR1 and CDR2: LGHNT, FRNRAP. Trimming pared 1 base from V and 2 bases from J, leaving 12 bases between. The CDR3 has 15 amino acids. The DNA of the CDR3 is TGTGCTAGTGGTTTGGACGCAGGGGACCCCTACGAGCAGTACTTC. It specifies CASGLDAGDPYEQYF.

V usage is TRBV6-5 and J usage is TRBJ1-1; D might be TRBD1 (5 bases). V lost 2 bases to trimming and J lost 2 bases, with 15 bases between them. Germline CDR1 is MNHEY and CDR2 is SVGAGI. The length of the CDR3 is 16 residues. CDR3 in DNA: TGTGCCAGCAGTTACAAGGGGCAGGGCCGAAACACTGAAGCTTTCTTT. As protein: CASSYKGQGRNTEAFF.

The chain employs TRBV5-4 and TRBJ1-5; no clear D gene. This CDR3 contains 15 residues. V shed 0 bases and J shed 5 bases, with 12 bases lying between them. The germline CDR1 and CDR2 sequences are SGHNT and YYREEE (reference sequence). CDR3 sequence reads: CASSLGGDGDQPQHF. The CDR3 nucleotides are TGTGCCAGCAGCTTGGGAGGAGACGGTGATCAGCCCCAGCATTTT.

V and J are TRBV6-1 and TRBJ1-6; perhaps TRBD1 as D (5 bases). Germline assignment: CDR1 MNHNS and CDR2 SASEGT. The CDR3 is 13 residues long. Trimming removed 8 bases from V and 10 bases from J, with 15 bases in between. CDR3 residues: CASRLGAGSPLHF. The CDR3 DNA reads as TGTGCCAGCCGACTTGGGGCAGGGTCACCCCTCCACTTT.

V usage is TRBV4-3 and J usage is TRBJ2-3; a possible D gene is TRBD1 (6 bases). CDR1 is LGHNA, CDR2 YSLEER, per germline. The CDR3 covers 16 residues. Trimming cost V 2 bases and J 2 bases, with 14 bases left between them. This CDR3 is CASSQLIRDNTDTQYF. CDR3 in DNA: TGCGCCAGCAGCCAACTAATCCGGGACAACACAGATACGCAGTATTTT.

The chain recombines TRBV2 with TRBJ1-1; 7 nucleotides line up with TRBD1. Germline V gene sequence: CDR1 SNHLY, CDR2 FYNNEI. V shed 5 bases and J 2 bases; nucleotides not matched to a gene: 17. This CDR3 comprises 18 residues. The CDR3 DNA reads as TGTGCCAGCAGTAGCCGGGACAGTACACTAGGCCTCAACACTGAAGCTTTCTTT. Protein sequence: CASSSRDSTLGLNTEAFF.

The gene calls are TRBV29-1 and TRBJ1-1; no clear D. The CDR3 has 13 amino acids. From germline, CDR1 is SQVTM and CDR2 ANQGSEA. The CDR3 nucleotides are TGCAGTCTCGGTACCCCGCTGGACACTGAAGCTTTCTTT. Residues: CSLGTPLDTEAFF.

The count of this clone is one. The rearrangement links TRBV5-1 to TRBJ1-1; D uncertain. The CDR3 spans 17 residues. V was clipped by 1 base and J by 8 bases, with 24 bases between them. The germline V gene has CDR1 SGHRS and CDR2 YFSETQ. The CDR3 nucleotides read TGCGCCAGCAGCTTGAGACTAGCGTTTACGGGCGCCACAGAAGCTTTCTTT. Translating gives CASSLRLAFTGATEAFF.

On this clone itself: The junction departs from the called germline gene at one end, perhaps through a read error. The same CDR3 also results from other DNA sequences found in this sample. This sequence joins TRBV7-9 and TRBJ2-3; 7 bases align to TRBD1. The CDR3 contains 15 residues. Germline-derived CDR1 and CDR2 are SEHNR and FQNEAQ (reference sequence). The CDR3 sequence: CASSLEGADGDTQYF. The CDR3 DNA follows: TGTGCCAGCAGCTTAGAGGGGGCGGACGGAGATACGCAATATTTT.

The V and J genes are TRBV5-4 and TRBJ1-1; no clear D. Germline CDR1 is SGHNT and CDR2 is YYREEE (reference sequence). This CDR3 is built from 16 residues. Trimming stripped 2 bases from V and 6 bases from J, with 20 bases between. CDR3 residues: CASSLKAVGPYPEAFF. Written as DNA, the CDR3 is TGTGCCAGCAGCTTAAAAGCGGTCGGACCCTATCCTGAAGCTTTCTTT.

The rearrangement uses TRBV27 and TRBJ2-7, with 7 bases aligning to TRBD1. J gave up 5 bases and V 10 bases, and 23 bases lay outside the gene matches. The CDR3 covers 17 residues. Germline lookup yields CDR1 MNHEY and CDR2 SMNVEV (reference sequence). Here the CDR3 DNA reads TGTGCCATAGGGGGAGACCGGGACAGAGAGTATTTCGACGAGCAGTACTTC. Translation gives CAIGGDRDREYFDEQYF.

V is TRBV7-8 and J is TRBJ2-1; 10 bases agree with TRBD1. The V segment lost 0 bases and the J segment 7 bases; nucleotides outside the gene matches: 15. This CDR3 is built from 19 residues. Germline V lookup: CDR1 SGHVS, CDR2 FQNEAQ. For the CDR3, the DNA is TGTGCCAGCAGCTTAGCGCTAATAGGCGGGACAGGGGTAACTAATGAGCAGTTCTTC. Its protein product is CASSLALIGGTGVTNEQFF.

The DNA for the CDR3 is TGCGCCAGCAGCTTTAAAGAGCGGACCTTCTCCTACAATGAGCAGTTCTTC. Translation: CASSFKERTFSYNEQFF. The genes are TRBV5-1 and TRBJ2-1, with D possibly matching TRBD2 (5 bases). This CDR3 comprises 17 residues. The ends were cut back, 2 bases at V and 0 bases at J, with 15 bases in the middle. The germline CDR1 and CDR2 sequences are SGHRS and YFSETQ.

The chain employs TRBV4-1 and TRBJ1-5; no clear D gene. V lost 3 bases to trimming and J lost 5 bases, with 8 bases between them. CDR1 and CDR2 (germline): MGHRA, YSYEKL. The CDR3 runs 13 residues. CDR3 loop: CASSHTPDQPQHF. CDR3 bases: TGCGCCAGCAGCCATACCCCGGATCAGCCCCAGCATTTT.

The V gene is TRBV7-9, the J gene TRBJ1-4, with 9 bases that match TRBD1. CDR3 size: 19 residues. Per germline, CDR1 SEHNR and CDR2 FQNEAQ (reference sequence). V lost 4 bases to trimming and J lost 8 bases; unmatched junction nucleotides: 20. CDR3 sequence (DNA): TGTGCCAGCAGCTCTAACGCACAGGGACAGGGCCGAAGAAGGGAAAAACTGTTTTTT. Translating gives CASSSNAQGQGRRREKLFF. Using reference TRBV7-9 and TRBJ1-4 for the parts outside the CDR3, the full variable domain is DTGVSQNPRHKITKRGQNVTFRCDPISEHNRLYWYRQTLGQGPEFLTYFQNEAQLEKSRLLSDRFSAERPKGSFSTLEIQRTEQGDSAMYLCASSSNAQGQGRRREKLFFGSGTQLSVL.

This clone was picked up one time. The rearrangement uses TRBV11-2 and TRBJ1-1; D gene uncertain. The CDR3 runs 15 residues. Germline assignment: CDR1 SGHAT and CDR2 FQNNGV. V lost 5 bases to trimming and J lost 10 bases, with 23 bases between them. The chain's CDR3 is CASSNDEGGSVTAFF. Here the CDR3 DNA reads TGTGCCAGCAGCAATGACGAGGGAGGGTCGGTTACAGCTTTCTTT.

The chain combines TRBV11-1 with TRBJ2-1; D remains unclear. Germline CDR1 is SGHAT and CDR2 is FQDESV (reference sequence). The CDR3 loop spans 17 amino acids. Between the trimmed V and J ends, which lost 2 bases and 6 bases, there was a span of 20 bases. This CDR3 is CASSLSSSVLSRNEQFF. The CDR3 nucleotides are TGTGCCAGCAGCTTATCGTCGTCAGTTCTGTCTCGCAATGAGCAGTTCTTC.

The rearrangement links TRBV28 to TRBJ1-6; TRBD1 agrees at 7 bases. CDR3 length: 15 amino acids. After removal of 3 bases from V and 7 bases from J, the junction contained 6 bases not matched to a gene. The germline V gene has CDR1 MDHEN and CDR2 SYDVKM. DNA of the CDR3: TGTGCCAGCAGTTTGAGCGACAGGGTAAATTCACCCCTCCACTTT. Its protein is CASSLSDRVNSPLHF.

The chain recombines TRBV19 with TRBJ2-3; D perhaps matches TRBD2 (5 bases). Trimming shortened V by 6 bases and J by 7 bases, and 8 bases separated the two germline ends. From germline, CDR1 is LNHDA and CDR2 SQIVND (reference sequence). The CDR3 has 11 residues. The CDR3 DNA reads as TGTGCCAGTAGGCGGGCGAATACGCAGTATTTT. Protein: CASRRANTQYF.

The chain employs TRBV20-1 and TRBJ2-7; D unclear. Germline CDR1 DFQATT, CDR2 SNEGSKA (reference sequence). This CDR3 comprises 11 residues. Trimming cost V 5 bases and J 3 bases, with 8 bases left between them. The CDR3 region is CSAPNIYEQYF. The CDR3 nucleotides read TGCAGTGCTCCAAACATCTACGAGCAGTACTTC.

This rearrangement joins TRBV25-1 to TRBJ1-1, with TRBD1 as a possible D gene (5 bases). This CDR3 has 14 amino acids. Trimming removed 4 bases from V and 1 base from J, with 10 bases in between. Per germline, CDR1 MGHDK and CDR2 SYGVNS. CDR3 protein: CASSAQGGNTEAFF. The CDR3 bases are TGTGCCAGCAGTGCCCAGGGCGGGAACACTGAAGCTTTCTTT.

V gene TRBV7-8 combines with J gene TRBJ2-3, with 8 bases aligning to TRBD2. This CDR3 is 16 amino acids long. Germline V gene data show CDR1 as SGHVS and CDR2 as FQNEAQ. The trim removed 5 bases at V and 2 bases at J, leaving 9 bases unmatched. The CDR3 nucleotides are TGTGCCAGCAGCACCCCGGGGGGGGGCCACACAGATACGCAGTATTTT. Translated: CASSTPGGGHTDTQYF.

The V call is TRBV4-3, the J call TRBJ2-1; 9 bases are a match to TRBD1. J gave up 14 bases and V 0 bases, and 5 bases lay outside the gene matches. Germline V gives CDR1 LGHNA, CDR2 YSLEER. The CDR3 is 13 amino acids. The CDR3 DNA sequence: TGCGCCAGCAGCCAAGATCAAGACAGGGGGAAGTTCTTC. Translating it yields CASSQDQDRGKFF.

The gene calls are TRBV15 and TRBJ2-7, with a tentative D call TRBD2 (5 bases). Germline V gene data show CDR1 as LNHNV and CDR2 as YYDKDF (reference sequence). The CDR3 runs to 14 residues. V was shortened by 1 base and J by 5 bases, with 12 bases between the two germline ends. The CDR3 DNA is TGTGCCACCAGCAGAGTCGTAGGAGGTCACGAGCAGTACTTC. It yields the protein CATSRVVGGHEQYF.

This CDR3 reads CSARLAHEQYF. The CDR3 DNA is TGCAGTGCTAGACTAGCCCACGAGCAGTACTTC. The rearrangement uses TRBV20-1 and TRBJ2-7; D possibly corresponds to TRBD2 (5 bases). The CDR3 runs to 11 residues. The V gene's germline CDR1 is DFQATT and CDR2 SNEGSKA (reference sequence). Deletions cut 2 bases from V and 5 bases from J, with 7 bases between.

The CDR3 DNA is TGCAGCGCAAGGGACAGGGCAGATAAGACCGGGGAGCTGTTTTTT. It encodes CSARDRADKTGELFF. This rearrangement joins TRBV29-1 to TRBJ2-2, with TRBD1 matching over 9 bases. There are 15 residues in the CDR3. J lost 5 bases, V lost 7 bases, and 11 bases had no gene match. Germline V gives CDR1 SQVTM, CDR2 ANQGSEA.

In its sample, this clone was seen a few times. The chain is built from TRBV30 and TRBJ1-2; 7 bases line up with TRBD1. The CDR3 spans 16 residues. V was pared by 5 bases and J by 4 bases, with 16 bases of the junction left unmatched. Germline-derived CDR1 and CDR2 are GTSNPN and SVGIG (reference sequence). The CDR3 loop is CAWGGNDRVFTYGYTF. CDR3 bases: TGTGCCTGGGGGGGGAACGACAGGGTTTTTACCTATGGCTACACCTTC.

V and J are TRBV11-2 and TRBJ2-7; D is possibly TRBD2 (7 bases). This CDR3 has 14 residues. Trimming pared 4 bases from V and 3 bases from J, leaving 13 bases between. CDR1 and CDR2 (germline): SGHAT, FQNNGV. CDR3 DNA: TGTGCCAGCAGCTCGGGGGGACACGACTACGAGCAGTACTTC. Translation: CASSSGGHDYEQYF. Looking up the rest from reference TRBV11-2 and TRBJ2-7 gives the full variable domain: EAGVAQSPRYKIIEKRQSVAFWCNPISGHATLYWYQQILGQGPKLLIQFQNNGVVDDSQLPKDRFSAERLKGVDSTLKIQPAKLEDSAVYLCASSSGGHDYEQYFGPGTRLTVT.

The CDR3 loop reads CASNGGMVTEAFF. Here the CDR3 DNA reads TGTGCCAGTAATGGAGGGATGGTGACTGAAGCTTTCTTT. The chain joins TRBV19 to TRBJ1-1; D gene ambiguous. The germline V gene encodes CDR1 LNHDA and CDR2 SQIVND (reference sequence). The CDR3 is 13 amino acids. V gave up 7 bases and J gave up 5 bases, with 14 bases separating them. Looking up the rest from reference TRBV19 and TRBJ1-1 gives the full variable domain: DGGITQSPKYLFRKEGQNVTLSCEQNLNHDAMYWYRQDPGQGLRLIYYSQIVNDFQKGDIAEGYSVSREKKESFPLTVTSAQKNPTAFYLCASNGGMVTEAFFGQGTRLTVV.

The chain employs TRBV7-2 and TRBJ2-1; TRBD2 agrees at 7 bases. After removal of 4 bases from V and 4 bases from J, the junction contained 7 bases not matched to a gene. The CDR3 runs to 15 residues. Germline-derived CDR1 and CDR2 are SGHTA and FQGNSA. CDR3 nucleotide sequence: TGTGCCAGCAGCTCCTCGGGGACTAATTACAATGAGCAGTTCTTC. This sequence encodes CASSSSGTNYNEQFF.